Described below is a single T cell receptor (beta chain) sequence and its context. This sample was taken from a study of control samples from healthy donors and cancer patients. TCRdb's table, derived via immunoSEQ multiplex PCR, lists solely in-frame clones and lacks some. The table records about 190,000 clones, about 90% of them present only once. The ends were cut back, 2 bases at V and 6 bases at J, with 8 bases in the middle. Germline CDR1 reads SGHNT; CDR2 reads YYREEE (reference sequence). The CDR3 spans 13 residues. This sequence was found in a man aged 30 to 45 in good health. Sequenced sample: blood. This rearrangement joins TRBV5-4 to TRBJ2-2, with no clear D. The chain's CDR3 is CASSFFEAGELFF. The CDR3 nucleotides are TGTGCCAGCAGCTTCTTTGAGGCCGGGGAGCTGTTTTTT. Full variable domain (rest looked up from reference TRBV5-4 and TRBJ2-2): ETGVTQSPTHLIKTRGQQVTLRCSSQSGHNTVSWYQQALGQGPQFIFQYYREEENGRGNFPPRFSGLQFPNYSSELNVNALELDDSALYLCASSFFEAGELFFGEGSRLTVL.